The 5 T cell receptor beta chains in this list originate from one sample, sequenced in a study of blood T cell repertoires in COVID-19. Some clones are missing from TCRdb's copy, which holds only in-frame ones; the method was immunoSEQ multiplex PCR. The data contain 250,000 or so clones, 86% of them seen just once; the ten biggest clones take up around 5.9%. The sample was peripheral blood. The receptors stem from a man between 60 and 70 years old with acute or convalescent COVID-19.

V is TRBV19 and J is TRBJ1-5; D may be TRBD1 (6 bases). The germline V gene has CDR1 LNHDA and CDR2 SQIVND (reference sequence). Trimming shortened V by 6 bases and J by 3 bases, and 12 bases separated the two germline ends. The CDR3 is made up of 14 amino acids. The CDR3 reads CASSRTVPNQPQHF. For the CDR3, the DNA is TGTGCCAGTAGCCGGACAGTGCCCAATCAGCCCCAGCATTTT. The whole variable domain, remainder taken from reference TRBV19 and TRBJ1-5, is DGGITQSPKYLFRKEGQNVTLSCEQNLNHDAMYWYRQDPGQGLRLIYYSQIVNDFQKGDIAEGYSVSREKKESFPLTVTSAQKNPTAFYLCASSRTVPNQPQHFGDGTRLSIL.

This chain joins TRBV28 and TRBJ1-2; TRBD1 matches at 12 bases. The V segment lost 6 bases and the J segment 7 bases; nucleotides outside the gene matches: 12. The CDR3 is 16 residues long. CDR1 is MDHEN, CDR2 SYDVKM, per germline. The CDR3 reads CASRTGTGGKLGGYTF. The CDR3 DNA reads TGTGCCAGCAGGACCGGGACAGGGGGCAAACTGGGTGGCTACACCTTC.

This clone was seen only once. The chain recombines TRBV11-3 with TRBJ1-6; D unresolved. The CDR3 totals 15 residues. V was cut by 5 bases and J by 8 bases, with 16 bases left in between. Germline V gives CDR1 SGHNT, CDR2 YENEEA. Here the CDR3 reads CASSQGLPGDSPLHF. The DNA for the CDR3 is TGTGCCAGCAGCCAAGGACTCCCCGGGGATTCACCCCTCCACTTT.

This clone was seen more than once but under ten times. The chain has TRBV24-1 and TRBJ2-5; 13 nucleotides line up with TRBD2. Unmatched junction bases numbered 6, after V lost 1 base and J lost 5 bases. In germline, CDR1 is KGHDR, CDR2 SFDVKD. The CDR3 sequence is 17 residues long. The CDR3 protein is CATSDFAGLAGVETQYF. The DNA of the CDR3 is TGTGCCACCAGTGATTTCGCCGGACTAGCGGGAGTTGAGACCCAGTACTTC.

J is TRBJ1-2 and V is TRBV9; 7 positions match TRBD1. With 0 bases clipped from V and 3 bases from J, the junction kept 8 bases outside the gene matches. The CDR3 is made up of 16 amino acids. From germline, CDR1 is SGDLS and CDR2 YYNGEE. CDR3 protein: CASSVGDGRGDYGYTF. The CDR3 DNA sequence: TGTGCCAGCAGCGTAGGGGACGGCAGGGGGGACTATGGCTACACCTTC.